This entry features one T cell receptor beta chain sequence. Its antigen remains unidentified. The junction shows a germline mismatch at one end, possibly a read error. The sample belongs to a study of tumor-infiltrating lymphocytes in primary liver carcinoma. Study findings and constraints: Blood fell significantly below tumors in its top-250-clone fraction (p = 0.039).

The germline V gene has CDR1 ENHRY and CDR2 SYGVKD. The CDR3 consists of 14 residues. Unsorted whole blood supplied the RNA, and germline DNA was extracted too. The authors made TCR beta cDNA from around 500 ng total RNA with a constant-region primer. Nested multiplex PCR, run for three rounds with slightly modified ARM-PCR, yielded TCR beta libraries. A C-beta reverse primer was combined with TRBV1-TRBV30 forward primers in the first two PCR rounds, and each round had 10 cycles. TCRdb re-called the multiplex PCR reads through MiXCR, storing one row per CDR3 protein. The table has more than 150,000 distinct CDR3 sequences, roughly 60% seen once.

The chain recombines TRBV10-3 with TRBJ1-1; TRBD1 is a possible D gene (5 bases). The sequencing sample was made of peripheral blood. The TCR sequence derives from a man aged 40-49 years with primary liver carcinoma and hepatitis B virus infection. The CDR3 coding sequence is TGTGTCATCAGTGGGGGGACGGCCAGCACTGAAGCTTTCTTT. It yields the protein CVISGGTASTEAFF.